The 15 T cell receptor beta chains given below trace back to one sample, sequenced in a study of tumor-infiltrating lymphocytes in primary liver carcinoma. Co-extraction yielded RNA and DNA from 20-30 mg of unsorted bulk tissue. Starting from roughly 540 ng of total RNA, TCR beta cDNA was produced with a primer in the constant region. Construction of TCR beta libraries relied on three successive nested multiplex PCR rounds employing slightly modified ARM-PCR. The first two PCR rounds, roughly 9 cycles each, used TRBV1-TRBV30 forward primers and a C-beta reverse primer. TCRdb redid the calling of the multiplex PCR reads with MiXCR, one entry per CDR3 protein. Of about 35,000 distinct CDR3 sequences detected, 70% to 80% appear once; the ten largest clones hold under 20%. The material sequenced was liver tumor tissue from sampling region 4. Subset indicated: tumor region T4, right-lateral pole. These receptors all stem from a middle-aged man with primary liver carcinoma and hepatitis B virus infection.

As for this clonotype: A read error may account for a junction end that differs from germline. CDR3 in DNA: TGCGCCAGCAGTTTGGGCGTTACCTACGAGCAGTACTTC. Translated: CASSLGVTYEQYF. The chain couples TRBV6-2 or TRBV6-3 to TRBJ2-7; D is unresolved. This CDR3 contains 13 residues. The germline V gene has CDR1 MNHEY and CDR2 SVGEGT.

This clonotype was picked up many times. The genes are TRBV24-1 and TRBJ2-1; perhaps TRBD1 as D (5 bases). Trimming shortened V by 3 bases and J by 12 bases, and 14 bases separated the two germline ends. Germline assignment: CDR1 KGHDR and CDR2 SFDVKD. The CDR3 is 13 amino acids. CDR3 residues: CATSDPPGQGQFF. DNA for the CDR3: TGTGCCACCAGTGATCCCCCGGGCCAGGGGCAGTTCTTC.

This clonotype was observed a handful of times. A junction end diverges from the germline sequence, so it may reflect a read error. The chain links TRBV30 to TRBJ2-2; TRBD2 aligns across 10 bases. This CDR3 is built from 15 residues. Germline lookup yields CDR1 GTSNPN and CDR2 SVGIG (reference sequence). The DNA of the CDR3 is TGTGCCTGGAATTGGCTAGCGGGAGACACCGGGGAGCTGTTCTTT. It translates to CAWNWLAGDTGELFF.

On this clonotype: Germline and junction disagree at one end, which may indicate a read error. This sequence joins TRBV6-6 and TRBJ1-3; D gene uncertain. The CDR3 is 10 amino acids. Germline V gene sequence: CDR1 MNHNY, CDR2 SVGAGI (reference sequence). CDR3 amino acids: CASSGNAIYF. For the CDR3, the DNA is TGTGCCAGCAGCGGAAACGCCATATATTTT.

This clonotype was picked up many times. This sequence joins TRBV28 and TRBJ1-5, with 8 bases identical to TRBD1. V shed 5 bases and J 1 base; nucleotides not matched to a gene: 7. CDR3 length: 16 amino acids. The germline CDR1 and CDR2 sequences are MDHEN and SYDVKM. The CDR3 spells CASSTGRQGSNQPQHF. CDR3 nucleotide sequence: TGTGCCAGCAGTACCGGTAGACAGGGGAGCAATCAGCCCCAGCATTTT.

This clonotype was observed a few times. This may be a read error: a much more frequent sequence differs by one nucleotide. The chain is built from TRBV28 and TRBJ2-2, with D possibly being TRBD1 or TRBD2 (5 bases each). The CDR3 has 15 residues. From germline, CDR1 is MDHEN and CDR2 SYDVKM. The CDR3 nucleotides read TGTCCCAGCACCATTGGGGACCCTAGCACCGGGAAGCTGTTTTTT. This sequence encodes CPSTIGDPSTGKLFF.

The chain carries TRBV11-3 and TRBJ2-1; no clear D. CDR1 and CDR2 from the germline V gene are SGHNT and YENEEA. The length of the CDR3 is 12 residues. V was shortened by 2 bases and J by 16 bases, with 15 bases between the two germline ends. The CDR3 sequence is CASSLNVNVHFF. For the CDR3, the DNA is TGTGCCAGCAGCTTAAATGTCAATGTGCATTTCTTC. The complete variable domain, with remaining parts taken from reference TRBV11-3 and TRBJ2-1, reads EAGVVQSPRYKIIEKKQPVAFWCNPISGHNTLYWYLQNLGQGPELLIRYENEEAVDDSQLPKDRFSAERLKGVDSTLKIQPAELGDSAVYLCASSLNVNVHFFGPGTRLTVL.

Concerning this clonotype: As the CDR3 is not closed by the conserved phenylalanine or tryptophan, this likely results from a read error. The chain has TRBV28 and TRBJ2-6, with 8 positions matching TRBD2. Germline V gene sequence: CDR1 MDHEN, CDR2 SYDVKM. V lost 7 bases, J lost 0 bases, and 2 bases stayed unmatched. The CDR3 length is 15 residues. The CDR3 sequence is CASTGGNSGANVLTY. As DNA, the CDR3 is TGTGCCAGCACGGGAGGGAACTCTGGGGCCAACGTCCTGACTTAC.

A remark on this clonotype: A much larger clone lies a single base off, so this may be a read error. The rearrangement joins TRBV28 to TRBJ2-5; D uncertain. The CDR3 totals 13 residues. The germline gives CDR1 MDHEN, CDR2 SYDVKM. V was clipped by 8 bases and J by 4 bases, with 14 bases between them. CDR3 region: CASRRHGPETQYF. In nucleotides, the CDR3 is TGTGCCAGCCGCCGACATGGCCCAGAGACCCAGTACTTC.

The V and J genes are TRBV29-1 and TRBJ1-1, with D maybe TRBD1 (5 bases). CDR1 is SQVTM and CDR2 is ANQGSEA in the germline V gene. Trimming stripped 4 bases from V and 8 bases from J, with 23 bases between. The CDR3 loop spans 15 amino acids. Here the CDR3 DNA reads TGCAGCGTTGGTTCAGGGTGGGGTATAGTCGCCGAAGCTTTCTTT. It codes for CSVGSGWGIVAEAFF.

J is TRBJ2-7 and V is TRBV6-1, with 8 positions matching TRBD1. The CDR3 extends over 14 amino acids. Germline lookup yields CDR1 MNHNS and CDR2 SASEGT. CDR3 sequence (DNA): TGTGTCAGTAGTACCGGGACAGGACCCTACGAGCAGTACTTC. Its translation is CVSSTGTGPYEQYF.

As to this clonotype: Since a much larger clone is just one base distant, this may be a read error. This sequence joins TRBV20-1 and TRBJ2-1; D is undetermined. The length of the CDR3 is 12 residues. Germline V lookup: CDR1 DFQATT, CDR2 SNEGSKA (reference sequence). Between the trimmed V and J ends, which lost 5 bases and 7 bases, there was a span of 12 bases. This CDR3 reads CSADEFSNEQFF. DNA for the CDR3: TGCAGTGCTGACGAGTTTTCGAATGAGCAGTTCTTC.

About this clonotype: Its ends do not fully match the called genes, so a read error is possible. This chain uses TRBV11-3 with TRBJ1-5; no reliable D call. Germline-derived CDR1 and CDR2 are SGHNT and YENEEA. This CDR3 comprises 15 residues. The CDR3 region is CASGLDLGVAQPQRF. The CDR3 nucleotides are TGTGCCAGCGGCTTAGATCTGGGCGTGGCTCAGCCCCAGCGTTTT.

A few counts support this clonotype. Mismatch with germline at one junction end may stem from a read error. The CDR3 sequence is CASSLRWTGEYEQYF. The CDR3 DNA follows: TGTGCCAGTAGCTTACGATGGACAGGGGAATACGAACAGTACTTC. The chain carries TRBV11-2 and TRBJ2-7; 9 bases line up with TRBD1. Germline V CDR1 and CDR2: SGHAT, FQNNGV. The CDR3 runs to 15 residues.

Notes on this clonotype: Compared with germline, one end of the junction differs, possibly owing to a read error. This rearrangement joins TRBV5-1 to TRBJ2-1, with 8 bases aligning to TRBD2. The CDR3 extends over 14 amino acids. Germline V gene data show CDR1 as SGHRS and CDR2 as YFSETQ. The chain's CDR3 is CAGSFSGGYNEQFF. CDR3 sequence (DNA): TGTGCCGGCAGCTTCAGCGGGGGTTACAATGAGCAGTTCTTC. Filled out from reference TRBV5-1 and TRBJ2-1, the complete variable domain reads KAGVTQTPRYLIKTRGQQVTLSCSPISGHRSVSWYQQTPGQGLQFLFEYFSETQRNKGNFPGRFSGRQFSNSRSEMNVSTLELGDSALYLCAGSFSGGYNEQFFGPGTRLTVL.